These 27 T cell receptor beta chains originate from one sample sequenced in a study of blood T cell repertoires in COVID-19. The assay was immunoSEQ multiplex PCR, and TCRdb's table has in-frame clones only and misses some. The sample includes about 310,000 clones, 90% of them seen just once. The sample was peripheral blood. The receptors were gathered from a woman in her thirties or forties with COVID-19, enrolled during active disease.

The CDR3 loop is CATEMSGTSGDQETQYF. CDR3 DNA sequence: TGTGCCACCGAAATGTCCGGGACTAGCGGGGACCAAGAGACCCAGTACTTC. V usage is TRBV28 and J usage is TRBJ2-5, with TRBD2 matching 13 bases. Germline V gives CDR1 MDHEN, CDR2 SYDVKM. V dropped 10 bases and J dropped 0; count of bases not matched to a gene: 11. This CDR3 is 17 amino acids long.

As concerns this clone: Other nucleotide sequences in the sample specify the same CDR3. J is TRBJ1-5 and V is TRBV7-2; D perhaps matches TRBD1 (6 bases). This CDR3 has 14 residues. Germline V gives CDR1 SGHTA, CDR2 FQGNSA. The ends were cut back, 5 bases at V and 2 bases at J, with 10 bases in the middle. CDR3 amino acids: CASSPNRGNQPQHF. The CDR3 nucleotides read TGTGCCAGCAGCCCCAACAGGGGCAATCAGCCCCAGCATTTT.

The chain employs TRBV3-1 (or the pseudogene TRBV3-2) and TRBJ2-7; D is uncertain. The V end was cut by 1 base, the J end by 0 bases, with 7 bases between. CDR1 and CDR2 from the germline V gene are LGHDT and YNNKEL (reference sequence). This CDR3 is built from 14 residues. The CDR3 loop is CASSQGGISYEQYF. The CDR3 nucleotides read TGTGCCAGCAGCCAAGGCGGCATCTCCTACGAGCAGTACTTC.

The V gene is TRBV21-1, the J gene TRBJ1-6; the table's D call, TRBD1, has no DNA check behind it. TRBV21-1 is shown as a pseudogene. The CDR3 has 15 residues. Here the CDR3 DNA reads TGTGCCAGCAGCAATGGGCAGGGGGCGAGGCCACCCCTCCACTTT. Amino acids: CASSNGQGARPPLHF.

This clone is a singleton in its sample. The chain combines TRBV5-6 with TRBJ2-3, with D possibly matching TRBD2 (6 bases). The CDR3 runs 15 residues. The V and J ends lost 4 bases and 5 bases respectively, with 17 bases between them. Germline V gene sequence: CDR1 SGHDT, CDR2 YYEEEE. The CDR3 DNA reads as TGTGCCAGCAGCCGCGTCGTTCAGGGAGGAGATACGCAGTATTTT. This translates into CASSRVVQGGDTQYF. Based on the CDR3 plus reference TRBV5-6 and TRBJ2-3, the full variable domain is DAGVTQSPTHLIKTRGQQVTLRCSPKSGHDTVSWYQQALGQGPQFIFQYYEEEERQRGNFPDRFSGHQFPNYSSELNVNALLLGDSALYLCASSRVVQGGDTQYFGPGTRLTVL.

The gene calls are TRBV3-1 (or the pseudogene TRBV3-2) and TRBJ2-5; 10 bases map to TRBD2. Per germline, CDR1 LGHDT and CDR2 YNNKEL (reference sequence). With 1 base clipped from V and 2 bases from J, the junction kept 7 bases outside the gene matches. The CDR3 contains 17 residues. CDR3 DNA sequence: TGTGCCAGCAGCCAAGGATTTAAGCGGGGGGGACAAGAGACCCAGTACTTC. Its protein product is CASSQGFKRGGQETQYF.

This chain connects TRBV5-6 to TRBJ1-2; 8 nucleotides match TRBD1. The CDR3 totals 15 residues. Germline CDR1 is SGHDT and CDR2 is YYEEEE. The V segment lost 5 bases and the J segment 1 base; nucleotides outside the gene matches: 7. The CDR3, as DNA: TGTGCCAGCAGAATCGGGACAGGTCGTAACTATGGCTACACCTTC. Its protein is CASRIGTGRNYGYTF.

V is TRBV19 and J is TRBJ1-6; D not certain. From germline, CDR1 is LNHDA and CDR2 SQIVND (reference sequence). The V and J ends lost 4 bases and 7 bases respectively, with 11 bases between them. The CDR3 consists of 14 residues. The CDR3 sequence is CASSRLVDNSPLHF. The DNA for the CDR3 is TGTGCCAGTAGTAGACTGGTCGACAATTCACCCCTCCACTTT.

This clone was seen a handful of times. The chain is built from TRBV9 and TRBJ1-2; 11 nucleotides line up with TRBD1. Germline trimming cut 4 bases from V and 2 bases from J; bases unmatched to any gene: 4. This CDR3 has 15 amino acids. Germline loops: CDR1 SGDLS, CDR2 YYNGEE. CDR3 amino acids: CASSSGQGANYGYTF. The DNA of the CDR3 is TGTGCCAGCAGCTCAGGACAGGGGGCAAACTATGGCTACACCTTC.

The V call is TRBV27, the J call TRBJ2-1, with TRBD1 identical over 8 bases. Losses at the gene ends were 5 bases for V and 7 bases for J; bases not matched to a gene: 10. Germline V lookup: CDR1 MNHEY, CDR2 SMNVEV (reference sequence). This CDR3 has 15 amino acids. Here the CDR3 reads CASSLPPRQGNEQFF. Written as DNA, the CDR3 is TGTGCCAGCAGTCTCCCTCCGAGACAGGGGAATGAGCAGTTCTTC.

This chain links TRBV7-3 with TRBJ1-2; 8 positions match TRBD1. The CDR3 consists of 15 residues. J lost 0 bases, V lost 3 bases, and 3 bases had no gene match. Germline CDR1 reads SGHTA; CDR2 reads FQGTGA. CDR3 in amino acids: CASSLRQGTNYGYTF. The CDR3 coding sequence is TGTGCCAGCAGCTTGAGACAGGGGACTAACTATGGCTACACCTTC.

The table lists this clone with a few counts. V usage is TRBV6-1 and J usage is TRBJ1-2, with TRBD1 as a possible D gene (5 bases). Germline V gene lookup returns CDR1 MNHNS and CDR2 SASEGT. The CDR3 length is 14 residues. The germline V and J ends were trimmed by 2 bases and 5 bases, with 12 bases remaining between them. CDR3 in amino acids: CASSELQGLYGYTF. The CDR3 nucleotides are TGTGCCAGCAGTGAACTCCAGGGCCTTTATGGCTACACCTTC.

CDR3: CSVEDEGGSQETQYF. Written as DNA, the CDR3 is TGCAGCGTTGAAGATGAAGGAGGATCTCAAGAGACCCAGTACTTC. This sequence joins TRBV29-1 and TRBJ2-5; TRBD2 is a possible D gene (5 bases). Trimming pared 0 bases from V and 2 bases from J, leaving 13 bases between. This CDR3 region has 15 residues. The germline gives CDR1 SQVTM, CDR2 ANQGSEA.

The chain is built from TRBV6-2 or TRBV6-3 and TRBJ2-7, with 11 positions matching TRBD1. V trimming: 5 bases; J trimming: 1 base; junction bases outside the gene matches: 10. This CDR3 has 17 amino acids. The V gene's germline CDR1 is MNHEY and CDR2 SVGEGT. CDR3 sequence (DNA): TGTGCCAGCAGTCAGATCAGGGACAGGGGGGGATCCTACGAGCAGTACTTC. It specifies CASSQIRDRGGSYEQYF.

The chain carries TRBV5-6 and TRBJ2-5; the D gene is possibly TRBD1 (5 bases). Germline V gene lookup returns CDR1 SGHDT and CDR2 YYEEEE. V was cut by 4 bases and J by 1 base, with 8 bases left in between. The length of the CDR3 is 13 residues. CDR3 sequence (DNA): TGTGCCAGCAGCAAAGGGGCCCAAGAGACCCAGTACTTC. Translating it yields CASSKGAQETQYF.

V usage is TRBV5-6 and J usage is TRBJ1-3, with D unresolved. Germline V gene sequence: CDR1 SGHDT, CDR2 YYEEEE. Trimming took off 3 bases at V and 2 bases at J, with 9 bases between the two ends. The CDR3 runs 14 residues. The CDR3 region has the DNA TGTGCCAGCAGCTCCTCCGGAGCTGGAAACACCATATATTTT. It is translated as CASSSSGAGNTIYF.

The sample holds one count of this clone. V is TRBV6-5 and J is TRBJ1-1; no firm D call. Trimming took 4 bases from V and 0 from J, leaving 15 bases between them. The CDR3 covers 16 residues. Germline V CDR1 and CDR2: MNHEY, SVGAGI. The CDR3 loop is CASSSPLQLLNTEAFF. The CDR3 DNA is TGTGCCAGCAGTTCACCCTTACAGCTTTTGAACACTGAAGCTTTCTTT.

J is TRBJ2-3 and V is TRBV7-2, with 12 nucleotides matching TRBD2. The CDR3 runs 18 residues. Germline CDR1 SGHTA, CDR2 FQGNSA. V gave up 1 base and J gave up 5 bases; unmatched junction bases: 10. The CDR3 nucleotides read TGTGCCAGCAGCTTAGAAGGACTAGCGGGATCCTCGGGAGATACGCAGTATTTT. Residues: CASSLEGLAGSSGDTQYF.

The rearrangement links TRBV6-5 to TRBJ2-5; D unclear. The length of the CDR3 is 12 residues. Trimming took 2 bases from V and 5 from J, leaving 6 bases between them. From germline, CDR1 is MNHEY and CDR2 SVGAGI. The CDR3 is CASSYPRETQYF. CDR3 nucleotides: TGTGCCAGCAGTTACCCACGGGAGACCCAGTACTTC.

The chain carries TRBV29-1 and TRBJ2-7; TRBD2 matches 7 bases. The CDR3 extends over 13 amino acids. Trimming cost V 4 bases and J 3 bases; bases outside gene matches: 6. Germline lookup yields CDR1 SQVTM and CDR2 ANQGSEA. CDR3 in amino acids: CSVASGGSYEQYF. In nucleotides, the CDR3 is TGCAGCGTTGCTAGCGGTGGGAGCTACGAGCAGTACTTC.

The CDR3 DNA reads as TGTGCCAGCAGCTTATCACTAGCGGGGGGGCAGCGGTATTTT. It translates to CASSLSLAGGQRYF. This chain connects TRBV7-8 to TRBJ2-3; 13 bases map to TRBD2. The CDR3 extends over 14 amino acids. Trimming cost V 2 bases and J 14 bases; bases outside gene matches: 7. Germline values: CDR1 SGHVS, CDR2 FQNEAQ.

The chain carries TRBV12-3 or TRBV12-4 and TRBJ2-5; no clear D gene. This CDR3 region has 11 residues. Trimming shortened V by 3 bases and J by 5 bases, and 4 bases separated the two germline ends. The CDR3 region has the DNA TGTGCCAGCAGTTTCGGGGAGACCCAGTACTTC. Its protein is CASSFGETQYF.

The V and J genes are TRBV7-2 and TRBJ1-1, with D perhaps TRBD1 (5 bases). In germline, CDR1 is SGHTA, CDR2 FQGNSA. CDR3 size: 15 residues. Between the trimmed V and J ends, which lost 4 bases and 0 bases, there was a span of 12 bases. This chain's CDR3 is CASSYAGGLNTEAFF. The CDR3 DNA reads TGTGCCAGCAGCTATGCGGGGGGGTTGAACACTGAAGCTTTCTTT.

The genes are TRBV19 and TRBJ2-3, with a tentative D call TRBD1 (6 bases). The V gene's germline CDR1 is LNHDA and CDR2 SQIVND (reference sequence). Trimming took off 6 bases at V and 7 bases at J, with 17 bases between the two ends. This CDR3 has 14 residues. The CDR3 DNA is TGTGCCAGTAGAGCCACCGGGACATCTAATACGCAGTATTTT. This gives the protein CASRATGTSNTQYF.

The chain is built from TRBV9 and TRBJ2-2; a possible D gene is TRBD2 (5 bases). Trimming pared 3 bases from V and 0 bases from J, leaving 9 bases between. The CDR3 runs 15 residues. Germline V gene data show CDR1 as SGDLS and CDR2 as YYNGEE. The CDR3, as DNA: TGTGCCAGCAGCGCCACAGCGGCGAACACCGGGGAGCTGTTTTTT. As protein: CASSATAANTGELFF.

The chain is built from TRBV18 and TRBJ1-1, with D uncertain. The CDR3 runs 15 residues. V gave up 6 bases and J gave up 8 bases, with 22 bases separating them. Germline values: CDR1 KGHSH, CDR2 LQKENI. The CDR3 bases are TGTGCCAGCTCTAGAGCGGGAGGACTGAGTCCCGAAGCTTTCTTT. Its translation is CASSRAGGLSPEAFF.

The rearrangement uses TRBV7-2 and TRBJ2-1; 9 nucleotides match TRBD1. This CDR3 has 16 amino acids. V shed 3 bases and J 7 bases; nucleotides not matched to a gene: 10. Germline V CDR1 and CDR2: SGHTA, FQGNSA. The CDR3 region is CASSFRTGATTNEQFF. The CDR3 nucleotides are TGTGCCAGCAGCTTCCGGACAGGGGCAACAACAAATGAGCAGTTCTTC.